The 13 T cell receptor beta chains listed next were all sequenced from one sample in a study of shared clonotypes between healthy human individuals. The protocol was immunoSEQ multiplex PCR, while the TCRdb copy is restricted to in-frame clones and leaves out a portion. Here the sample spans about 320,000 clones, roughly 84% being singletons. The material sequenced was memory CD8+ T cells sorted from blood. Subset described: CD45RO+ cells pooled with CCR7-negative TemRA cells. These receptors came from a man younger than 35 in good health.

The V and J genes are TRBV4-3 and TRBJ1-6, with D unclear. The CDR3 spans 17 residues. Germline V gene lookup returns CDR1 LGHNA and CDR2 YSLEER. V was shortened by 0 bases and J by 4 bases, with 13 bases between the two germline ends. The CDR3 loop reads CASSQEGEGIYNSPLHF. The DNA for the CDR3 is TGCGCCAGCAGCCAAGAGGGCGAAGGTATTTATAATTCACCCCTCCACTTT.

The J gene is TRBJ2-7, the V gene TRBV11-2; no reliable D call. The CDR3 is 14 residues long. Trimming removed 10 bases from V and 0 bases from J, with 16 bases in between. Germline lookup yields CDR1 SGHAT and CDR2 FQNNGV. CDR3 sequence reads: CATNRADTSYEQYF. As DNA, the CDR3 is TGTGCCACCAACCGGGCGGATACCTCCTACGAGCAGTACTTC.

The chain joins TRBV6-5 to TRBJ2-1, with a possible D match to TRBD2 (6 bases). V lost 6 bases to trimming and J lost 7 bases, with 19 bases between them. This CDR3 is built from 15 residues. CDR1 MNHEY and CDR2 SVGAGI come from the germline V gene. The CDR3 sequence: CASSGPGLPGNEQFF. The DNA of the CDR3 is TGTGCCAGCAGCGGGCCGGGACTCCCAGGGAATGAGCAGTTCTTC.

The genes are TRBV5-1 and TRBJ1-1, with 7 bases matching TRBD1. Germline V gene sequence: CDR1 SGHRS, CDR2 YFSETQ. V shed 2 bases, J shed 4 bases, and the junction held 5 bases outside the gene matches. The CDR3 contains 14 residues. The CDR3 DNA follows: TGCGCCAGCAGCTTAGCGACAGGGACCACTGAAGCTTTCTTT. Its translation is CASSLATGTTEAFF.

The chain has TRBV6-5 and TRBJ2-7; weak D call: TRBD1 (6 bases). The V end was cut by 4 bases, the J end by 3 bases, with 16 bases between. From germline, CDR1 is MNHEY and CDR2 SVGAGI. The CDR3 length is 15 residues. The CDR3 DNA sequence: TGTGCCAGCAGTTCGTACGGGACATTCGGCTACGAGCAGTACTTC. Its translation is CASSSYGTFGYEQYF.

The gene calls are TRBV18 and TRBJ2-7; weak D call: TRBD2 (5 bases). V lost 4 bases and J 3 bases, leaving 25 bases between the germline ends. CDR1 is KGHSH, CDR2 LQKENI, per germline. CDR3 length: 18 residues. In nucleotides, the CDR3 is TGTGCCAGCTCACACACCACGGTTTCATCGGGGAGCTACTACGAGCAGTACTTC. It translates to CASSHTTVSSGSYYEQYF. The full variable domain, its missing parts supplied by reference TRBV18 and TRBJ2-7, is NAGVMQNPRHLVRRRGQEARLRCSPMKGHSHVYWYRQLPEEGLKFMVYLQKENIIDESGMPKERFSAEFPKEGPSILRIQQVVRGDSAAYFCASSHTTVSSGSYYEQYFGPGTRLTVT.

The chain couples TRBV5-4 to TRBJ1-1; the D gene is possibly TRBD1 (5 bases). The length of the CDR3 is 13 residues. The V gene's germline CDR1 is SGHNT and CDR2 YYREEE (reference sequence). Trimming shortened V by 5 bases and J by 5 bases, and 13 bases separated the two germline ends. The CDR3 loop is CASRREDKTEAFF. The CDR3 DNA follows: TGTGCCAGCAGGCGGGAGGACAAAACTGAAGCTTTCTTT.

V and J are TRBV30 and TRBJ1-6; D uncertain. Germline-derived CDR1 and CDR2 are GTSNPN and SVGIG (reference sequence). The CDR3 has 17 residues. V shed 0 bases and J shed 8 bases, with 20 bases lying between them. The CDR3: CAWSVMDGSNFDSPLHF. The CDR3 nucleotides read TGTGCCTGGAGTGTCATGGACGGTTCGAATTTCGATTCACCCCTCCACTTT.

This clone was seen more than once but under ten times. The CDR3 reads CASSEERTWRNSPLHF. CDR3 nucleotide sequence: TGTGCCAGCAGTGAAGAACGAACCTGGAGGAATTCACCCCTCCACTTT. The chain recombines TRBV6-1 with TRBJ1-6; no definite D call. The V and J ends lost 1 base and 7 bases respectively, with 14 bases between them. Germline lookup yields CDR1 MNHNS and CDR2 SASEGT. This CDR3 has 16 amino acids.

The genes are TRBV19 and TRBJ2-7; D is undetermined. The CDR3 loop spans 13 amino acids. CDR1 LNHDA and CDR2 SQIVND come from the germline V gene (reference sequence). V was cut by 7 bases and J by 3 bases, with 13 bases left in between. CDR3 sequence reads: CASTDGPFYEQYF. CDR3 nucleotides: TGTGCCAGTACGGACGGCCCGTTCTACGAGCAGTACTTC.

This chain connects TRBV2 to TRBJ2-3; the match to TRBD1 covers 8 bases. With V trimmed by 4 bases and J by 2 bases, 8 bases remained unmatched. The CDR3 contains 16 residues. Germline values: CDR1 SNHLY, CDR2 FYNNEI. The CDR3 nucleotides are TGTGCCAGCAGTGCGAGGTCAGGGGGCGCCACAGATACGCAGTATTTT. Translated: CASSARSGGATDTQYF.

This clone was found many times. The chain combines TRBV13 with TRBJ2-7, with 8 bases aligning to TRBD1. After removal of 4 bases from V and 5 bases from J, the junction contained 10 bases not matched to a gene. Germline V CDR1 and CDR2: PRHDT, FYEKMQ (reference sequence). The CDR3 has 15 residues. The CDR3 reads CASSSKVDRAHEQYF. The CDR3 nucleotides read TGTGCCAGCAGCTCAAAGGTGGACAGGGCCCACGAGCAGTACTTC.

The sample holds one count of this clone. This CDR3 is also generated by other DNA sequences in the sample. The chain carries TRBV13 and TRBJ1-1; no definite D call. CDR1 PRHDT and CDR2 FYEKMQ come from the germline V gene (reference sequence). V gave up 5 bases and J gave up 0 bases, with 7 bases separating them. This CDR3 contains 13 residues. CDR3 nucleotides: TGTGCCAGCAGCCTTGGACTGAACACTGAAGCTTTCTTT. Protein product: CASSLGLNTEAFF.